This T cell receptor (beta chain) was sequenced in a study of shared T cell receptors in the human thymus. CDR1 SGHDN and CDR2 FVKESK come from the germline V gene. This CDR3 has 14 residues. V was trimmed by 3 bases and J by 3 bases, leaving 11 bases between them. The data were produced by immunoSEQ multiplex PCR, yet TCRdb's version contains in-frame clones alone and is incomplete. Among hundreds of thousands of clones listed, roughly 86% were seen once. This sample was shared with a second study, whose subject was human thymus T cells. That source adds: Serving as donors were healthy Finnish infants, each of whom was having open corrective surgery for congenital heart defects. Thymic and blood repertoires appeared to show biased V and J gene usage.

The chain is built from TRBV14 and TRBJ1-2, with D unresolved. The receptor was isolated from a boy under three years old with a congenital heart defect. Sequencing was done on a sample of thymocytes. CDR3 region: CASSQSAGDYGYTF. As DNA, the CDR3 is TGTGCCAGCAGCCAGTCCGCCGGGGACTATGGCTACACCTTC.